Below are 8 T cell receptor beta chains sequenced from a single sample in a study of glioma-infiltrating T cells. The iRepertoire nested amplicon-rescue multiplex PCR amplified TCR alpha and beta CDR3s from RNA. TCRdb re-called the multiplex PCR reads through MiXCR, storing one row per CDR3 protein. The table shows 40,000 or so distinct CDR3 sequences, with more than 20% occurring only once. Sequencing was done on a sample of glioma tissue, nonneoplastic brain tissue, or PBMCs (not recorded which). Receptors originate from a human donor with low-grade glioma or glioblastoma, undergoing nonglioma brain surgery, or in good health (not recorded which).

This clonotype was observed at least ten times. This sequence joins TRBV12-3 or TRBV12-4 and TRBJ1-2, with D possibly TRBD1 on 5 matching bases. The CDR3 has 14 amino acids. Trimming took off 5 bases at V and 4 bases at J, with 14 bases between the two ends. CDR3 in amino acids: CASSPDSIGYGYTF. DNA of the CDR3: TGTGCCAGCAGTCCTGACAGTATAGGCTATGGCTACACCTTC.

This clonotype has at least ten counts. The genes are TRBV6-2 or TRBV6-3 and TRBJ2-2; D is uncertain. This CDR3 spans 14 amino acids. The germline gives CDR1 MNHEY, CDR2 SVGEGT. Between the trimmed V and J ends, which lost 2 bases and 5 bases, there was a span of 9 bases. This CDR3 is CASSYGEVTGELFF. In DNA, the CDR3 is TGTGCCAGCAGTTACGGAGAAGTTACCGGGGAGCTGTTTTTT.

This clonotype was recorded once. This rearrangement joins TRBV7-9 to TRBJ2-5; possibly TRBD2 for D (5 bases). The germline CDR1 and CDR2 sequences are SEHNR and FQNEAQ (reference sequence). The CDR3 runs to 15 residues. V was clipped by 5 bases and J by 1 base, with 14 bases between them. The DNA of the CDR3 is TGTGCCAGCAGCGCCACCAAGACTACCCAAGAGACCCAGTACTTC. Translation: CASSATKTTQETQYF.

This clonotype was recorded at least ten times. The gene calls are TRBV28 and TRBJ2-6; 8 nucleotides match TRBD1. V lost 6 bases, J lost 0 bases, and 4 bases stayed unmatched. CDR3 length: 16 amino acids. Germline V gene lookup returns CDR1 MDHEN and CDR2 SYDVKM. CDR3 sequence (DNA): TGTGCCAGCAGACGACAGGGGAGCTCTGGGGCCAACGTCCTGACTTTC. Its protein is CASRRQGSSGANVLTF.

Regarding this clonotype: This may arise from a read error, as a much more abundant clone is one base away. The V and J genes are TRBV2 and TRBJ1-3; D is unresolved. The CDR3 has 12 amino acids. CDR1 is SNHLY, CDR2 FYNNEI, per germline. CDR3 sequence reads: CASSGEGNTVYF. CDR3 nucleotides: TGTGCCAGCAGTGGTGAGGGAAACACCGTATATTTT. Looking up the rest from reference TRBV2 and TRBJ1-3 gives the full variable domain: EPEVTQTPSHQVTQMGQEVILRCVPISNHLYFYWYRQILGQKVEFLVSFYNNEISEKSEIFDDQFSVERPDGSNFTLKIRSTKLEDSAMYFCASSGEGNTVYFGEGSWLTVV.

This clonotype was found many times. This rearrangement joins TRBV12-3 or TRBV12-4 to TRBJ1-4, with TRBD1 identical over 9 bases. The V and J ends lost 5 bases and 1 base, in that order; junction bases with no gene match: 8. The CDR3 spans 17 residues. This CDR3 is CASSVQGAWVTNEKLFF. The CDR3 DNA reads TGTGCCAGCAGTGTACAGGGGGCGTGGGTAACTAATGAAAAACTGTTTTTT.

Many counts were recorded for this clonotype. The chain couples TRBV6-1 to TRBJ2-3, with a tentative D call TRBD2 (6 bases). There are 13 residues in the CDR3. Between the trimmed V and J ends, which lost 10 bases and 1 base, there was a span of 12 bases. CDR1 and CDR2 (germline): MNHNS, SASEGT. In DNA, the CDR3 is TGTGCCACCCGGCCGGGGGGCACAGATACGCAGTATTTT. It translates to CATRPGGTDTQYF.

This clonotype has ten or more counts. This sequence joins TRBV19 and TRBJ1-6; no firm D call. In germline, CDR1 is LNHDA, CDR2 SQIVND (reference sequence). Trimming shortened V by 3 bases and J by 7 bases, and 13 bases separated the two germline ends. CDR3 length: 15 amino acids. CDR3 bases: TGTGCCAGTAGTATTTCCGTACGGTCGAATTCACCCCTCCACTTT. This gives the protein CASSISVRSNSPLHF.